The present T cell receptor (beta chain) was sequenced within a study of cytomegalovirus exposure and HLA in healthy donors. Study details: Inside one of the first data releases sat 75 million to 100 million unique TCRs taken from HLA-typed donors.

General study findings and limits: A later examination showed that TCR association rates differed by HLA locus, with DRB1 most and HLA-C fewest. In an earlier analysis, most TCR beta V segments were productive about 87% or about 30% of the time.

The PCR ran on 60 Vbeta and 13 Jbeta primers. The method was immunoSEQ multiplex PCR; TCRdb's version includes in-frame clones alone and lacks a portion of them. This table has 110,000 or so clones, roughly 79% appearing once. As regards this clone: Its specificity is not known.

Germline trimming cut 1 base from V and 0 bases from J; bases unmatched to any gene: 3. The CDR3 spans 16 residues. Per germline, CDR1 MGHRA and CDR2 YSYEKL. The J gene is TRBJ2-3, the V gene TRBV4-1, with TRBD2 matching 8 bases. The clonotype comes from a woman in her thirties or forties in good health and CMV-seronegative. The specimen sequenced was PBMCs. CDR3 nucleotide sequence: TGCGCCAGCAGCCAAGGACTAGCGAGAAGCACAGATACGCAGTATTTT. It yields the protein CASSQGLARSTDTQYF.